A selection of T cell receptor beta chains follows, all from one sample in a study of shared clonotypes between healthy human individuals. The table came from immunoSEQ multiplex PCR; TCRdb's copy has only in-frame clones and leaves some out. The sample yields hundreds of thousands of clones, roughly three quarters seen once. Sequences were obtained from PBMCs. Receptors originate from a woman aged 40 to 50 in good health. Some clones in this sample may be carry-over from other donors' samples. CDR3s include the opening cysteine and the closing phenylalanine or tryptophan. D genes are given only for firm matches. Clone size is given for some rows only: seen once, a few or many times, or a class if the clone is expanded.

size	J	D	V	DNA	CDR3
-	TRBJ2-2	TRBD1	TRBV7-3	TGTGCCAGCAGCAAGACAGGGGGCGGTAGCAGAAACACCGGGGAGCTGTTTTTT	CASSKTGGGSRNTGELFF
-	TRBJ2-3	TRBD2	TRBV4-1	TGCGCCAGCAGCCAAGATCGGACTAGCGGACCTCTTAGGGCAGATACGCAGTATTTT	CASSQDRTSGPLRADTQYF
-	TRBJ1-1	-	TRBV18	TGTGCCACCCTTTGGGGGCCAGAGGAGACTGAAGCTTTCTTT	CATLWGPEETEAFF
many	TRBJ2-7	-	TRBV18	TGTGCCAGCTCACCAGGAACAGGCCCCTCCTACGAGCAGTACTTC	CASSPGTGPSYEQYF
-	TRBJ2-1	-	TRBV30	TGTGCCTGGAGAGGGAGGGGGGGTTACAATGAGCAGTTCTTC	CAWRGRGGYNEQFF
few	TRBJ2-7	-	TRBV7-9	TGTGCCAGCAGCTTAGGGGACCTGAGGGGCGAGCAGTACTTC	CASSLGDLRGEQYF
-	TRBJ2-1	-	TRBV29-1	TGCAGCGCCGGGACCATAATGCAGTTCTTC	CSAGTIMQFF
-	TRBJ2-6	-	TRBV7-9	TGTGCCAGCAGCTTAGGTACCTCTGGGGCCAACGTCCTGACTTTC	CASSLGTSGANVLTF
-	TRBJ2-5	TRBD2	TRBV11-2	TGTGCCAGCAGGCCAGCGGCGGGAGTTGAGACCCAGTACTTC	CASRPAAGVETQYF
-	TRBJ1-5	-	TRBV7-9	TGTGCCAGCAGCCGTCTGGCCAATAGCAATCAGCCCCAGCATTTT	CASSRLANSNQPQHF
-	TRBJ1-5	-	TRBV30	TGTGCCTGGACAGTTTCCCGCAATCAGCCCCAGCATTTT	CAWTVSRNQPQHF
-	TRBJ2-1	TRBD2	TRBV15	TGTGCCACCAGCAGAGATTTAGGGCTAGCGGGCAATGAGCAGTTCTTC	CATSRDLGLAGNEQFF
-	TRBJ1-5	TRBD1	TRBV19	TGTGCCAGCCGAAGACAGGGGGCGATTCAGCCCCAGCATTTT	CASRRQGAIQPQHF
-	TRBJ2-5	TRBD1	TRBV2	TGTGCCAGCAGCCGGGACAGGAACCAAGAGACCCAGTACTTC	CASSRDRNQETQYF
many	TRBJ1-2	-	TRBV12-2	TGTGCAACTTTCCGGGGCGGCTACACCTTC	CATFRGGYTF
many	TRBJ1-1	-	TRBV6-5	TGTGCCAGCAGGCCTACTCTTTCCGCTGAAGCTTTCTTT	CASRPTLSAEAFF
-	TRBJ2-7	-	TRBV7-7	TGTGCCAGCAGCTTAAGGGTTACAGGCGAGCAGTACTTC	CASSLRVTGEQYF
-	TRBJ2-7	-	TRBV19	TGTGCCAGTAGTATAGGAATCCGAAGCTCCTACGAGCAGTACTTC	CASSIGIRSSYEQYF
-	TRBJ2-7	-	TRBV9	TGTGCCAGCAGCGTAGAAGGAAACGAGCAGTACTTC	CASSVEGNEQYF
once	TRBJ2-3	-	TRBV10-1	TGCGCCAGCAGTGTTCGGCTTACCACAGATACGCAGTATTTT	CASSVRLTTDTQYF
-	TRBJ2-3	TRBD2	TRBV23-1	TGCGCCAGCAGTCAATCTCGGGGACTATGGACAGATACGCAGTATTTT	CASSQSRGLWTDTQYF
-	TRBJ2-7	-	TRBV19	TGTGCCAGTAGTCTACCCCGGGGCGGTTCCTACGAGCAGTACTTC	CASSLPRGGSYEQYF
-	TRBJ1-5	-	TRBV28	TGTGCCAGCACCCTGGGCGCGGGTAGGGGCAATCAGCCCCAGCATTTT	CASTLGAGRGNQPQHF
few	TRBJ2-3	-	TRBV7-3	TGTGCCAGCAGCTTCGCGGATAGCACAGATACGCAGTATTTT	CASSFADSTDTQYF
-	TRBJ2-1	-	TRBV4-1	TGCGCCAGCAGCCAAGGAAGGGCGGGACGGCGGGAAAATGAGCAGTTCTTC	CASSQGRAGRRENEQFF
-	TRBJ2-2	-	TRBV27	TGTGCCAGCAGCACCCGGGGCAGGGGGAACACCGGGGAGCTGTTTTTT	CASSTRGRGNTGELFF
-	TRBJ1-2	-	TRBV5-1	TGCGCCAGCAGCTTGGTTGGGAAATCGGACTATGGCTACACCTTC	CASSLVGKSDYGYTF
-	TRBJ1-1	-	TRBV28	TGTGCCAGCAGCCCCCCTAGGGAGGGAGTGACTGAAGCTTTCTTT	CASSPPREGVTEAFF
once	TRBJ1-4	TRBD1	TRBV28	TGTGCCAGCAACCTGCCGGGACAGGGGGCTGAAAAACTGTTTTTT	CASNLPGQGAEKLFF
-	TRBJ2-5	-	TRBV9	TGTGCCAGCAGCGCCCCCCGGGAACAGGGTGCGAGGGAGACCCAGTACTTC	CASSAPREQGARETQYF
-	TRBJ2-1	-	TRBV6-1	TGTGCCAGCAAGGCAGGGCTAGATGAGCAGTTCTTC	CASKAGLDEQFF
-	TRBJ1-4	TRBD1	TRBV5-1	TGCGCCAGCAGCACCGGACAGGGGGCGACTGAAAAACTGTTTTTT	CASSTGQGATEKLFF
-	TRBJ2-3	-	TRBV29-1	TGCAGCGTTGGAGGCAGGAACACAGATACGCAGTATTTT	CSVGGRNTDTQYF
-	TRBJ2-7	-	TRBV5-5	TGTGCCAGCAGCCCTGCCCCAGGGTTCAACGAGCAGTACTTC	CASSPAPGFNEQYF
once	TRBJ1-1	-	TRBV27	TGTGCCAGCAGTCGAACAGAGAACACTGAAGCTTTCTTT	CASSRTENTEAFF
-	TRBJ2-3	-	TRBV4-3	TGCGCCAGCAGCCAAGTTGCTACTAGCACAGATACGCAGTATTTT	CASSQVATSTDTQYF
-	TRBJ2-2	TRBD2	TRBV6-1	TGTGCCAGCAGTGAACCTACTAGCGGGAGGGCCAATACCGGGGAGCTGTTTTTT	CASSEPTSGRANTGELFF
few	TRBJ1-4	-	TRBV7-9	TGTGCCAGCAGCCCCCGATCAGTCGGTGAAAAACTGTTTTTT	CASSPRSVGEKLFF
once	TRBJ2-1	-	TRBV11-2	TGTGCCAGCAGCTTAAGTGGGGGGCCGAACAATGAGCAGTTCTTC	CASSLSGGPNNEQFF
-	TRBJ1-5	TRBD1	TRBV27	TGTGCCACCGGGGACAGGTTAAATCAGCCCCAGCATTTT	CATGDRLNQPQHF
-	TRBJ2-5	-	TRBV5-1	TGCGCCAGCAGCTCCCAGCTCCAAGAGACCCAGTACTTC	CASSSQLQETQYF
few	TRBJ1-1	-	TRBV10-3	TGTGCCATCGGGGGAGCAGGGAACACTGAAGCTTTCTTT	CAIGGAGNTEAFF
few	TRBJ1-2	-	TRBV18	TGTGCCAGCTCACCAGATCCAGACTATGGCTACACCTTC	CASSPDPDYGYTF